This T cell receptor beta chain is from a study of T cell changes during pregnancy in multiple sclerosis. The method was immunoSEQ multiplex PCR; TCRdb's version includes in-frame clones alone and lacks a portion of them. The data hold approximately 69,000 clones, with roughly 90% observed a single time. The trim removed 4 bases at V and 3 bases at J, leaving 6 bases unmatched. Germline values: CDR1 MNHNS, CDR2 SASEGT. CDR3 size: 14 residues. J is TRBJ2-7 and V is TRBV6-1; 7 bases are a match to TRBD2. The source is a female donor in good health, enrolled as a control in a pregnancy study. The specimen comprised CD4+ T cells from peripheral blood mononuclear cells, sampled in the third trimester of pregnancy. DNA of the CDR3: TGTGCCAGCAGTGCCGGGCGGGGGTACTACGAGCAGTACTTC. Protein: CASSAGRGYYEQYF.